This TCR beta chain was sequenced in a study of T-cell memory formation after mild COVID-19. Study-level findings and limits: Within pre-infection memory, some responding clones were found, suggesting cross-reactive memory joined. CD4+ contracting clones lay mainly in CM and EM, CD8+ ones in EMRA. From day 15 to 85, contracting clones were balanced between CD4 and CD8, whereas later expanders leaned toward CD4+.

A note on this clonotype: Its specificity is not known.

Germline V CDR1 and CDR2: SGDLS, YYNGEE. The CDR3 loop spans 17 amino acids. V gave up 4 bases and J gave up 8 bases; unmatched junction bases: 18. Constant-segment primers and 5'RACE yielded cDNA libraries for TCR alpha and TCR beta, each carrying sample barcodes and UMIs. MiXCR, applied by TCRdb to the 5' RACE reads, yields one record per CDR3 protein. The sample lists roughly 340,000 distinct CDR3 sequences, less than 25% occurring once. This TCR was sampled from a young man who had mild COVID-19 (a few samples of this study predate the infection). Cell type and time point are not known. The chain uses TRBV9 and TRBJ2-4, with 7 bases lining up with TRBD2. Sequencing used PBMCs or a T cell subset sorted from them (not recorded which). The CDR3, as DNA: TGTGCCAGCAGCCCGAGCCTGATTGGGACGAGCGGGGACATTCAGTACTTC. It codes for CASSPSLIGTSGDIQYF.